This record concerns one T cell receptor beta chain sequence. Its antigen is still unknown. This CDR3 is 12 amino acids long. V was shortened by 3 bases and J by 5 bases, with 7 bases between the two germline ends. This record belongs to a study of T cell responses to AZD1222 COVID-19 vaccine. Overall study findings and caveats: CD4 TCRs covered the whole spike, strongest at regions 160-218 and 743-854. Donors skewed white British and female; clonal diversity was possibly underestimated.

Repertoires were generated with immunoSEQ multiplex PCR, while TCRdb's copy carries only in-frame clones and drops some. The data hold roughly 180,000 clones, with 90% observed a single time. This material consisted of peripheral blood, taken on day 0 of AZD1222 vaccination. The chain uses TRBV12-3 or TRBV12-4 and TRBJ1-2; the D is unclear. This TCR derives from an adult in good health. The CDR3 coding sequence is TGTGCCAGCAGTTTTGAGGGTTATGGCTACACCTTC. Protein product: CASSFEGYGYTF.